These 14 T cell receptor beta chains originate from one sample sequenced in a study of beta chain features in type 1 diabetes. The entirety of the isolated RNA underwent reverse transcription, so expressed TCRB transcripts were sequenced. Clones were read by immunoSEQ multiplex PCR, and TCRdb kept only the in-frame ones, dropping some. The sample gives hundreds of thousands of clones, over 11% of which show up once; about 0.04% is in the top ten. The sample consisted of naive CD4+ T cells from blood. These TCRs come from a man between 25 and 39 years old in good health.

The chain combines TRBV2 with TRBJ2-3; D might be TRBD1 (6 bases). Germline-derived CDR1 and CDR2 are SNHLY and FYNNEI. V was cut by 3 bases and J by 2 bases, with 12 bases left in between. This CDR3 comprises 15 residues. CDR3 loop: CASSEGQPSTDTQYF. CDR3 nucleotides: TGTGCCAGCAGTGAGGGACAACCTTCCACAGATACGCAGTATTTT.

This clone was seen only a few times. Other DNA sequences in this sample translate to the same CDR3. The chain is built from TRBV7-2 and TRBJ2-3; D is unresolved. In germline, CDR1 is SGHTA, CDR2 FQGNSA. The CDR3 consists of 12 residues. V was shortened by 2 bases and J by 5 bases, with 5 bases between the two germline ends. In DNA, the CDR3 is TGTGCCAGCAGCTTATTACGAGATACGCAGTATTTT. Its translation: CASSLLRDTQYF.

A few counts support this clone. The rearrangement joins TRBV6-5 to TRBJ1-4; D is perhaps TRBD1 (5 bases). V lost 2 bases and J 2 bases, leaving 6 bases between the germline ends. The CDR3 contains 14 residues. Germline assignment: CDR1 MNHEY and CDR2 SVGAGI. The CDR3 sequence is CASSYGGTNEKLFF. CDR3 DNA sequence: TGTGCCAGCAGTTACGGGGGTACTAATGAAAAACTGTTTTTT.

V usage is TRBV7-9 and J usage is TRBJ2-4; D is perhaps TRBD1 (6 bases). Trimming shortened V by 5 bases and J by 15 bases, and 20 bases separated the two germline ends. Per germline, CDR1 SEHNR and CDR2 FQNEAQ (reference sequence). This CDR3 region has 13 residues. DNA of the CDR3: TGTGCCAGCAGCCCAAACCGGGACACCCCATCGTACTTC. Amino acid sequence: CASSPNRDTPSYF.

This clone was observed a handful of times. The CDR3 sequence is CASTDSFVYGYTF. The CDR3 DNA reads TGTGCCAGCACGGACAGTTTTGTCTATGGCTACACCTTC. This chain joins TRBV6-5 and TRBJ1-2; tentative D call: TRBD1 (6 bases). The V gene's germline CDR1 is MNHEY and CDR2 SVGAGI. Trimming took off 7 bases at V and 4 bases at J, with 13 bases between the two ends. This CDR3 is 13 amino acids long.

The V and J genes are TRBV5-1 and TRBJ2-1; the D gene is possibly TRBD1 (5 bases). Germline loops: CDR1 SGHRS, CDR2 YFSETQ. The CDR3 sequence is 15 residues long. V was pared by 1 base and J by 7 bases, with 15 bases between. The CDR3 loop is CASSLLGQGFNEQFF. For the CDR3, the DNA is TGCGCCAGCAGCTTGTTGGGTCAGGGATTTAATGAGCAGTTCTTC.

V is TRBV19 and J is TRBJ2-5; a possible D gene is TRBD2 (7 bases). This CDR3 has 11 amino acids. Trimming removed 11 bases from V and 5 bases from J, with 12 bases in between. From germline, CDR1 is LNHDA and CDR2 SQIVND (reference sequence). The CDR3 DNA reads TGTGCCCCCGGGGGGCGGGAGACCCAGTACTTC. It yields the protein CAPGGRETQYF.

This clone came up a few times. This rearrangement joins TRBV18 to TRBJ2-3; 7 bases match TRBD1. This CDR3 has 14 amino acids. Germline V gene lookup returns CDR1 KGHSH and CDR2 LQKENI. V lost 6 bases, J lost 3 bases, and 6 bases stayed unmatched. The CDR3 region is CASSPNRGTDTQYF. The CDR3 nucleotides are TGTGCCAGCTCGCCGAACAGGGGTACAGATACGCAGTATTTT.

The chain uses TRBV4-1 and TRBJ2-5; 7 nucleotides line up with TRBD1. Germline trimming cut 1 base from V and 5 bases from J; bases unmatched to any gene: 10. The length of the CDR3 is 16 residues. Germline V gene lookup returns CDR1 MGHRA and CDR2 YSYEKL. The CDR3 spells CASSQGQGGRRETQYF. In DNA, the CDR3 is TGCGCCAGCAGCCAAGGTCAAGGGGGCCGCCGGGAGACCCAGTACTTC.

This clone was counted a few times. The CDR3 DNA reads TGTGCCAGTAGTCCGGGACTCCGAATGGGCGAGCAGTACGTC. Translated, it gives CASSPGLRMGEQYV. V is TRBV19 and J is TRBJ2-7; maybe TRBD2 (6 bases). The CDR3 spans 14 residues. Germline V gives CDR1 LNHDA, CDR2 SQIVND (reference sequence). Trimming took off 5 bases at V and 6 bases at J, with 17 bases between the two ends.

CDR3 in DNA: TGTGCCAGCAGCCGCCGCCCCCTAGCGGGTGCGTATTTT. Protein product: CASSRRPLAGAYF. This chain connects TRBV7-2 to TRBJ2-3; 8 positions match TRBD2. Germline assignment: CDR1 SGHTA and CDR2 FQGNSA. The CDR3 loop spans 13 amino acids. After removal of 5 bases from V and 14 bases from J, the junction contained 12 bases not matched to a gene. The full variable domain, its missing parts supplied by reference TRBV7-2 and TRBJ2-3, is GAGVSQSPSNKVTEKGKDVELRCDPISGHTALYWYRQSLGQGLEFLIYFQGNSAPDKSGLPSDRFSAERTGGSVSTLTIQRTQQEDSAVYLCASSRRPLAGAYFGPGTRLTVL.

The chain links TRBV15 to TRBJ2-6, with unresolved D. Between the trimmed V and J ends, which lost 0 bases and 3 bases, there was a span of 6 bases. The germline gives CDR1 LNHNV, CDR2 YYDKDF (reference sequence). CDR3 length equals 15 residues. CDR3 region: CATSRDGIGANVLTF. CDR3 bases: TGTGCCACCAGCAGAGATGGGATTGGGGCCAACGTCCTGACTTTC.

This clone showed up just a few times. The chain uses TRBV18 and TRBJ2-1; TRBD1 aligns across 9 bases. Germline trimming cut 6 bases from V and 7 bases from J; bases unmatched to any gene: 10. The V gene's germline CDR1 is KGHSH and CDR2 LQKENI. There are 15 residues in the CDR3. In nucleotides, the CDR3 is TGTGCCAGCTCTCCCGGGACAGGGTTATCGAATGAGCAGTTCTTC. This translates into CASSPGTGLSNEQFF.

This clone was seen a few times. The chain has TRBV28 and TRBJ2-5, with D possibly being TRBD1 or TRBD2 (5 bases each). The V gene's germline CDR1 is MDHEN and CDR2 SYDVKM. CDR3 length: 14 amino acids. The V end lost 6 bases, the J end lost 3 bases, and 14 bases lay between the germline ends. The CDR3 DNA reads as TGTGCCAGCAGACCCTCCGGGGCAAAAGAGACCCAGTACTTC. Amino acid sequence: CASRPSGAKETQYF.